This record concerns one TCR beta chain sequence. The sample originates from a study of OX40 agonist ivuxolimab in advanced cancers. Profiled with immunoSEQ multiplex PCR; TCRdb holds only in-frame clones, not every one. The data hold about 73,000 clones, with 85% to 90% observed a single time. The V gene end was trimmed by 3 bases and the J gene end by 5 bases; junction bases not matched to a gene: 3. This CDR3 is built from 13 residues. From germline, CDR1 is LNHDA and CDR2 SQIVND (reference sequence). Systemic immunosuppression or a history of autoimmune disease excluded patients. The sequences come from CD4+ or CD8+ T cells sorted from blood, collected in a trial of the OX40 agonist ivuxolimab. The chain employs TRBV19 and TRBJ2-5; 7 nucleotides align to TRBD1. This TCR was recovered from an adult with an advanced solid tumor such as melanoma, head and neck, liver or kidney cancer. This CDR3 reads CASSITGVETQYF. The CDR3 DNA reads as TGTGCCAGTAGTATCACAGGGGTCGAGACCCAGTACTTC.